The clone carrying this TCR beta chain was detected a few times. These data originate in a study of early T cells in non-severe SARS-CoV-2 infection. Whole-study context: Sequencing input comprised bulk RNA from unsorted whole blood; chain pairing was not available.

The germline V gene has CDR1 SGDLS and CDR2 YYNGEE. This CDR3 contains 15 residues. Losses at the gene ends were 1 base for V and 9 bases for J; bases not matched to a gene: 5. Via MiXCR, TCRdb re-called the 5' RACE reads, giving one row per CDR3 protein. The table includes 75,000 to 100,000 distinct CDR3 sequences, approximately 15% detected once. The chain carries TRBV9 and TRBJ2-1; 12 positions match TRBD2. Sequences were obtained from whole blood. The origin of this receptor is an adult who was a healthcare worker with PCR-confirmed SARS-CoV-2 infection or an uninfected control (not recorded which). CDR3 sequence: CASSVWTSGIIEQFF. CDR3 coding DNA: TGTGCCAGCAGCGTATGGACTAGCGGGATAATTGAGCAGTTCTTC.